Reported below is one T cell receptor beta chain. These data are taken from a study of blood T cell repertoires in COVID-19. Overall study: From the United States, Italy and Spain came samples of acute and convalescent COVID-19. PBMCs, B-cell-depleted T cells, or T cells provided the cDNA or gDNA that made up the material.

As handled by the study authors: By means of reference gene primer amplification, nucleated cell counts were estimated. Libraries were prepared by immunoSEQ multiplex PCR; TCRdb keeps only in-frame clonotypes and omits some of them. The V and J calls and clone size are taken from that table; D and trimming were inferred from the DNA. The sample yields 90,000 to 150,000 clones, roughly nine tenths seen once. The germline V gene encodes CDR1 LNHNV and CDR2 YYDKDF (reference sequence). This CDR3 is built from 15 residues. The V and J ends lost 1 base and 0 bases respectively, with 9 bases between them. The chain recombines TRBV15 with TRBJ1-1, with D unclear. The receptor's source is a human donor in a cohort sampled during active COVID-19. The sequenced sample consisted of peripheral blood. CDR3 DNA sequence: TGTGCCACCAGCAGAGCCCAGGCCCTGAACACTGAAGCTTTCTTT. This sequence encodes CATSRAQALNTEAFF.